The 10 T cell receptor beta chains presented below share a single source sample, sequenced in a study of tumor-infiltrating lymphocytes in localized non-small cell lung cancer. TCRdb's copy holds only in-frame clones and misses some; the assay was immunoSEQ multiplex PCR. The table includes 11,000 or so clones, just over 65% detected once. The sequencing sample was made of uninvolved lung tissue not adjacent to the tumor. The receptors come from a human donor with non-small cell lung cancer.

This clone occurred a few times. V usage is TRBV5-1 and J usage is TRBJ2-7; TRBD1 might be the D (6 bases). The CDR3 length is 17 residues. V lost 0 bases to trimming and J lost 0 bases, with 16 bases between them. From germline, CDR1 is SGHRS and CDR2 YFSETQ. The CDR3 DNA follows: TGCGCCAGCAGCTTGGCCCCGCAGGGGAACCCCTCCTACGAGCAGTACTTC. It yields the protein CASSLAPQGNPSYEQYF.

The rearrangement uses TRBV2 and TRBJ2-3, with D possibly TRBD1 on 5 matching bases. The germline V gene has CDR1 SNHLY and CDR2 FYNNEI. CDR3 length: 15 residues. Deletions cut 8 bases from V and 0 bases from J, with 15 bases between. CDR3 DNA sequence: TGTGCCAGCTGCAGGGAAGTGACAAGCACAGATACGCAGTATTTT. It specifies CASCREVTSTDTQYF.

This clone has only one observation. This rearrangement joins TRBV6-5 to TRBJ1-2; unclear D gene. Trimming shortened V by 0 bases and J by 2 bases, and 7 bases separated the two germline ends. There are 14 residues in the CDR3. CDR1 is MNHEY, CDR2 SVGAGI, per germline. The CDR3 DNA follows: TGTGCCAGCAGTTACTCCCCAAAGAACTATGGCTACACCTTC. This codes for CASSYSPKNYGYTF.

This sequence joins TRBV4-3 and TRBJ1-1, with D unresolved. The V end was cut by 0 bases, the J end by 1 base, with 12 bases between. Per the germline V gene, CDR1 is LGHNA and CDR2 is YSLEER. The CDR3 loop spans 16 amino acids. The CDR3 sequence is CASSQDYPEQNTEAFF. CDR3 nucleotides: TGCGCCAGCAGCCAAGATTATCCAGAGCAGAACACTGAAGCTTTCTTT.

The sample holds one count of this clone. The chain employs TRBV29-1 and TRBJ2-2, with D unresolved. V was cut by 7 bases and J by 0 bases, with 9 bases left in between. This CDR3 region has 13 residues. Germline V gene sequence: CDR1 SQVTM, CDR2 ANQGSEA. The CDR3 bases are TGCAGCGCCGAGGAAACGAACACCGGGGAGCTGTTTTTT. Translated, it gives CSAEETNTGELFF.

The CDR3 region is CASSSGQGRQGWSGELFF. The CDR3 DNA sequence: TGTGCCAGCAGCTCGGGACAGGGACGACAGGGTTGGTCCGGGGAGCTGTTTTTT. This chain connects TRBV7-9 to TRBJ2-2; TRBD1 matches 9 bases. Germline V gene data show CDR1 as SEHNR and CDR2 as FQNEAQ (reference sequence). Trimming at V came to 4 bases and at J to 6 bases, leaving 15 bases not matched to a gene. This CDR3 contains 18 residues.

The genes are TRBV5-1 and TRBJ1-1; 10 positions match TRBD1. CDR3 size: 16 residues. The germline V gene encodes CDR1 SGHRS and CDR2 YFSETQ. V was pared by 3 bases and J by 4 bases, with 9 bases of the junction left unmatched. The CDR3 protein is CASSSGDRGRGTEAFF. CDR3 nucleotide sequence: TGCGCCAGCAGCTCGGGGGACAGGGGTCGGGGCACTGAAGCTTTCTTT.

The chain carries TRBV28 and TRBJ2-6; no clear D gene. The CDR3 has 12 amino acids. The ends were cut back, 8 bases at V and 1 base at J, with 3 bases in the middle. Per the germline V gene, CDR1 is MDHEN and CDR2 is SYDVKM. CDR3 in amino acids: CASASGANVLTF. In DNA form, the CDR3 reads TGTGCCAGCGCGTCTGGGGCCAACGTCCTGACTTTC. Filled out from reference TRBV28 and TRBJ2-6, the complete variable domain reads DVKVTQSSRYLVKRTGEKVFLECVQDMDHENMFWYRQDPGLGLRLIYFSYDVKMKEKGDIPEGYSVSREKKERFSLILESASTNQTSMYLCASASGANVLTFGAGSRLTVL.

This clone was seen a handful of times. This chain connects TRBV28 to TRBJ1-5; D is unclear. The V gene lost 3 bases and the J gene lost 0 bases, with 9 bases spanning the gap. Germline values: CDR1 MDHEN, CDR2 SYDVKM. The CDR3 has 15 amino acids. The CDR3 here is CASSFGRNSNQPQHF. The CDR3 DNA follows: TGTGCCAGCAGTTTTGGCAGAAATAGCAATCAGCCCCAGCATTTT.

V gene TRBV7-2 combines with J gene TRBJ1-3; D remains ambiguous. The ends were cut back, 3 bases at V and 2 bases at J, with 2 bases in the middle. CDR1 is SGHTA, CDR2 FQGNSA, per germline. The CDR3 length is 12 residues. The CDR3 sequence: CASSLPGNTIYF. For the CDR3, the DNA is TGTGCCAGCAGCTTGCCTGGAAACACCATATATTTT.